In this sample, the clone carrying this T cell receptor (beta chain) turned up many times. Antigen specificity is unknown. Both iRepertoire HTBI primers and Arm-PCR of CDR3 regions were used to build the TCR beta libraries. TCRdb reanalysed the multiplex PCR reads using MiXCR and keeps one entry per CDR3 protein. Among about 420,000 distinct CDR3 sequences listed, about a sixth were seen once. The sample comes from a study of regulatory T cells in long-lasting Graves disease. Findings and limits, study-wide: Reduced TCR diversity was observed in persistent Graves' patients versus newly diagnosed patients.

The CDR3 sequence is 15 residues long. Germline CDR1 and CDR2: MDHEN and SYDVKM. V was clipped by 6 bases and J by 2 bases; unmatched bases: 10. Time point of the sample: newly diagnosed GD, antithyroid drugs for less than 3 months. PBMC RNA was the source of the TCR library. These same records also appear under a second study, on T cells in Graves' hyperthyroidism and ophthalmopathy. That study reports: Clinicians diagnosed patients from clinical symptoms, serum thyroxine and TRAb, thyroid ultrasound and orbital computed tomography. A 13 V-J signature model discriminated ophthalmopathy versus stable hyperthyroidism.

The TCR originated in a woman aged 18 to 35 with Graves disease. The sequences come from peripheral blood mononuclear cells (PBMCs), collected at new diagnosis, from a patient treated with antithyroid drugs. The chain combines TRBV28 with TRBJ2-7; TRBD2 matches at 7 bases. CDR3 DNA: TGTGCCAGCAGGCCGCGGGACTATCCGGCCTACGAGCAGTACTTC. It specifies CASRPRDYPAYEQYF.